Below are 23 T cell receptor beta chains sequenced from a single sample in a study of blood T cell repertoires in COVID-19. TCRdb keeps only in-frame clones here, not all; method: immunoSEQ multiplex PCR. The repertoire has roughly 260,000 clones, less than 85% of them found once; the top ten carry roughly 3.1%. The sample consisted of peripheral blood. The receptor source for this set is a young woman with acute or convalescent COVID-19.

About this clone itself: The junction does not match germline at one end; this may be a read error. The rearrangement joins TRBV7-7 to TRBJ2-5; 8 bases are a match to TRBD1. The V gene's germline CDR1 is SSHAT and CDR2 FNYEAQ (reference sequence). The length of the CDR3 is 13 residues. The CDR3 region is CASSQGARETQYF. Written as DNA, the CDR3 is TGTGCTAGCAGCCAGGGGGCCCGGGAGACCCAGTACTTC.

This clone was seen once. The gene calls are TRBV3-1 (or the pseudogene TRBV3-2) and TRBJ2-1, with 7 bases identical to TRBD2. Per the germline V gene, CDR1 is LGHDT and CDR2 is YNNKEL (reference sequence). The trim removed 0 bases at V and 10 bases at J, leaving 12 bases unmatched. The CDR3 loop spans 16 amino acids. The CDR3 is CASSQDGLLWGGEQFF. In nucleotides, the CDR3 is TGTGCCAGCAGCCAAGATGGGCTCCTCTGGGGAGGGGAGCAGTTCTTC.

This chain joins TRBV2 and TRBJ2-7; the D is unclear. There are 12 residues in the CDR3. CDR1 and CDR2 from the germline V gene are SNHLY and FYNNEI. V was trimmed by 11 bases and J by 1 base, leaving 12 bases between them. The DNA of the CDR3 is TGTGCCTCGCGCGGCCTTTCCTACGAGCAGTACTTC. Its protein product is CASRGLSYEQYF.

This chain connects TRBV18 to TRBJ1-1; D gene ambiguous. This CDR3 is built from 15 residues. Trimming removed 0 bases at V and 0 bases at J, with 8 bases between. Germline V gene data show CDR1 as KGHSH and CDR2 as LQKENI. As DNA, the CDR3 is TGTGCCAGCTCACCACCGGGAGACATGAACACTGAAGCTTTCTTT. Amino acid sequence: CASSPPGDMNTEAFF.

The table lists this clone with a count of one. The CDR3: CASSGGGNNYGYTF. The CDR3 nucleotides read TGTGCCAGCTCAGGGGGAGGAAACAACTATGGCTACACCTTC. The chain couples TRBV18 to TRBJ1-2; a possible D gene is TRBD1 (5 bases). Germline V gene data show CDR1 as KGHSH and CDR2 as LQKENI. CDR3 length: 14 residues. V lost 5 bases, J lost 2 bases, and 12 bases lay in between.

This rearrangement joins TRBV6-1 to TRBJ2-3; TRBD2 aligns across 7 bases. The CDR3 extends over 16 amino acids. Unmatched junction bases numbered 6, after V lost 1 base and J lost 2 bases. Germline CDR1 reads MNHNS; CDR2 reads SASEGT. Here the CDR3 reads CASSEDRAGNTDTQYF. The CDR3 coding sequence is TGTGCCAGCAGTGAAGATCGAGCGGGGAACACAGATACGCAGTATTTT.

This rearrangement joins TRBV11-3 to TRBJ2-1, with D unclear. Germline values: CDR1 SGHNT, CDR2 YENEEA. The germline V and J ends were trimmed by 3 bases and 2 bases, with 8 bases remaining between them. The CDR3 contains 14 residues. The DNA for the CDR3 is TGTGCCAGCAGCTTGAGTCAAACCTACAATGAGCAGTTCTTC. Translation: CASSLSQTYNEQFF.

The chain uses TRBV12-3 or TRBV12-4 and TRBJ1-1, with unresolved D. The ends were cut back, 3 bases at V and 5 bases at J, with 10 bases in the middle. The CDR3 is 13 residues long. The CDR3 bases are TGTGCCAGCAGTTTGGCCGCGGTTACTGAAGCTTTCTTT. This encodes CASSLAAVTEAFF.

V gene TRBV3-1 (or the pseudogene TRBV3-2) combines with J gene TRBJ2-7; no clear D gene. Germline lookup yields CDR1 LGHDT and CDR2 YNNKEL (reference sequence). V was pared by 0 bases and J by 1 base, with 10 bases between. CDR3 size: 15 residues. CDR3 amino acids: CASSQDPGGSYEQYF. The CDR3 nucleotides are TGTGCCAGCAGCCAAGACCCCGGCGGTTCCTACGAGCAGTACTTC.

The V gene is TRBV18, the J gene TRBJ2-5; D is undetermined. From germline, CDR1 is KGHSH and CDR2 LQKENI. CDR3 length: 13 amino acids. The V and J ends lost 1 base and 5 bases respectively, with 8 bases between them. This CDR3 is CASSPQPVETQYF. CDR3 nucleotides: TGTGCCAGCTCACCACAGCCCGTCGAGACCCAGTACTTC.

This clone was seen a few times. This chain uses TRBV7-9 with TRBJ2-7; 8 bases are shared with TRBD2. The trim removed 2 bases at V and 3 bases at J, leaving 6 bases unmatched. The CDR3 loop spans 15 amino acids. Germline V lookup: CDR1 SEHNR, CDR2 FQNEAQ (reference sequence). The CDR3 DNA reads TGTGCCAGCAGCTTATGGTTAGCGGGGCACTACGAGCAGTACTTC. This translates into CASSLWLAGHYEQYF. The variable domain in full, completed from reference TRBV7-9 and TRBJ2-7, reads DTGVSQNPRHKITKRGQNVTFRCDPISEHNRLYWYRQTLGQGPEFLTYFQNEAQLEKSRLLSDRFSAERPKGSFSTLEIQRTEQGDSAMYLCASSLWLAGHYEQYFGPGTRLTVT.

V and J are TRBV5-5 and TRBJ2-7; D unresolved. The germline V gene encodes CDR1 SGHKS and CDR2 YYEKEE (reference sequence). CDR3 length: 13 residues. Trimming took 1 base from V and 4 from J, leaving 9 bases between them. The CDR3 is CASSLRVSYEQYF. The CDR3 bases are TGTGCCAGCAGCTTGCGGGTCAGTTACGAGCAGTACTTC.

The rearrangement uses TRBV9 and TRBJ2-1, with 7 nucleotides matching TRBD2. The germline V gene has CDR1 SGDLS and CDR2 YYNGEE. The CDR3 totals 15 residues. The V and J ends lost 1 base and 5 bases, in that order; junction bases with no gene match: 6. The CDR3: CASSVPPSGHNEQFF. In nucleotides, the CDR3 is TGTGCCAGCAGCGTACCACCTAGCGGACACAATGAGCAGTTCTTC.

The CDR3 DNA reads TGTGCCAGCAGTTCGAGTGGGACCCAGTACTTC. It codes for CASSSSGTQYF. The rearrangement joins TRBV28 to TRBJ2-5; no clear D. This CDR3 comprises 11 residues. The V end lost 4 bases, the J end lost 7 bases, and 7 bases lay between the germline ends. Germline-derived CDR1 and CDR2 are MDHEN and SYDVKM.

The rearrangement joins TRBV14 to TRBJ2-7, with D possibly being TRBD2 (7 bases). V lost 1 base to trimming and J lost 7 bases, with 14 bases between them. CDR3 size: 14 residues. CDR1 and CDR2 from the germline V gene are SGHDN and FVKESK. CDR3 sequence (DNA): TGTGCCAGCAGCCAAGTCGCGGGGGCGGGGGAGCAGTACTTC. Translating gives CASSQVAGAGEQYF.

This sequence joins TRBV11-2 and TRBJ2-2; the match to TRBD2 covers 9 bases. Germline assignment: CDR1 SGHAT and CDR2 FQNNGV. V dropped 3 bases and J dropped 1; count of bases not matched to a gene: 3. The CDR3 is 16 amino acids. This chain's CDR3 is CASSFELAGNTGELFF. Here the CDR3 DNA reads TGTGCCAGCAGCTTTGAACTAGCGGGGAACACCGGGGAGCTGTTTTTT.

This chain joins TRBV28 and TRBJ2-7, with D possibly being TRBD2 (6 bases). The CDR3 runs to 16 residues. The V gene lost 5 bases and the J gene lost 0 bases, with 17 bases spanning the gap. CDR1 and CDR2 (germline): MDHEN, SYDVKM. This CDR3 reads CASSPYGGVLSYEQYF. CDR3 nucleotides: TGTGCCAGCAGTCCCTACGGAGGGGTCCTCTCCTACGAGCAGTACTTC.

The V gene is TRBV28, the J gene TRBJ1-1, with 7 nucleotides matching TRBD1. The CDR3 contains 14 residues. V lost 6 bases, J lost 5 bases, and 9 bases stayed unmatched. From germline, CDR1 is MDHEN and CDR2 SYDVKM. In nucleotides, the CDR3 is TGTGCCAGCAGAACCCCGACAGGGACAACTGAAGCTTTCTTT. Its protein product is CASRTPTGTTEAFF.

This rearrangement joins TRBV19 to TRBJ1-5; D is perhaps TRBD1 (6 bases). V dropped 2 bases and J dropped 0 bases, with 14 bases sitting between them. Germline values: CDR1 LNHDA, CDR2 SQIVND (reference sequence). CDR3 length: 17 residues. As DNA, the CDR3 is TGTGCCAGTAGTATAACCGGACAGCGTTATAGCAATCAGCCCCAGCATTTT. This encodes CASSITGQRYSNQPQHF.

In this sample, this clone turned up a few times. The chain is built from TRBV19 and TRBJ2-5, with a tentative D call TRBD1 (6 bases). Trimming removed 6 bases at V and 7 bases at J, with 18 bases between. The CDR3 totals 14 residues. Germline V gives CDR1 LNHDA, CDR2 SQIVND (reference sequence). CDR3 in DNA: TGTGCCAGTAGGGCCGGGACATCGCAGGGGACCCAGTACTTC. Its protein is CASRAGTSQGTQYF.

The chain couples TRBV28 to TRBJ2-2, with 7 bases lining up with TRBD2. There are 14 residues in the CDR3. Germline CDR1 and CDR2: MDHEN and SYDVKM. CDR3 nucleotides: TGTGCTACTAAGCTAGCGGAGATAACCGGGGAGCTGTTTTTT. It specifies CATKLAEITGELFF.

The V and J genes are TRBV12-3 or TRBV12-4 and TRBJ2-7, with no clear D. The ends were cut back, 2 bases at V and 4 bases at J, with 9 bases in the middle. This CDR3 region has 13 residues. The CDR3, as DNA: TGTGCCAGCAGTTTATTCTCCGGGTACGAGCAGTACTTC. Amino acid sequence: CASSLFSGYEQYF.

V usage is TRBV7-8 and J usage is TRBJ1-3, with 12 nucleotides matching TRBD1. The V gene's germline CDR1 is SGHVS and CDR2 FQNEAQ. The CDR3 length is 17 residues. V was pared by 1 base and J by 5 bases, with 6 bases of the junction left unmatched. Here the CDR3 DNA reads TGTGCCAGCAGCTTAGTCGGGACAGGGGGCGGACGAAACACCATATATTTT. Its translation is CASSLVGTGGGRNTIYF.